This T cell receptor (beta chain) was identified in a study of metastatic and nonmetastatic thyroid tumors. Overall study: Repertoire comparison spanned blood and tumor or nodule tissue of malignant and benign thyroid patients.

Germline lookup yields CDR1 GTSNPN and CDR2 SVGIG (reference sequence). The CDR3 totals 14 residues. Study outcomes and limitations: A significant increase in TCR beta diversity was reportedly seen in malignant thyroid tumors relative to benign nodules, in blood and tumor.

This clone came up many times. The target antigen is unknown. It may be a read error: a sequence one base away is much more abundant. In the authors' workflow: Researchers built a distant-metastasis classifier for papillary thyroid cancer that drew on CDR3 differences across clinicopathological groups. MiXCR re-clonotyped the PCR reads for TCRdb. TCRdb's processing, not the authors', yielded these V and J calls. In the table there are tens of thousands of clones, roughly 11% of which are singletons. Thyroid surgery had not been preceded by any treatment in any patient. J is TRBJ2-7 and V is TRBV30; tentatively, D is TRBD2 (7 bases). The sample taken for sequencing was blood. This TCR came from a female donor with papillary thyroid cancer or a benign thyroid nodule (not recorded which). Some clones in this sample may be carry-over from other donors' samples. This CDR3 reads CAWSGTGRGYERYF. CDR3 DNA sequence: TGTGCCTGGAGTGGAACAGGGAGGGGCTACGAGCGGTACTTC. Together with reference TRBV30 and TRBJ2-7, the CDR3 gives the full variable domain: SQTIHQWPATLVQPVGSPLSLECTVEGTSNPNLYWYRQAAGRGLQLLFYSVGIGQISSEVPQNLSASRPQDRQFILSSKKLLLSDSGFYLCAWSGTGRGYERYFGPGTRLTVT.